The subject of this entry is one T cell receptor beta chain. Antigen: not known. Germline V gene lookup returns CDR1 SGHRS and CDR2 YFSETQ. The CDR3 spans 14 residues. V dropped 2 bases and J dropped 2 bases, with 10 bases sitting between them. This sample stems from a study of cytomegalovirus exposure and HLA in healthy donors. Overall study context: In a previous analysis, some 120 million unique TCR beta sequences were found from approximately 180 million T cells.

Study results and limitations: It was only CMV serostatus that was available as immune exposure information. TCR beta sequences numbering about 17,000 were associated with HLA alleles at 0.05 false discovery rate in a later analysis. Accurate prediction of HLA-A and HLA-B alleles (for most subjects) was reportedly achieved from TCR beta sequences.

Researchers ran the PCR with 60 Vbeta and 13 Jbeta primers. Clones were read by immunoSEQ multiplex PCR, and TCRdb kept only the in-frame ones, dropping some. The sample records some 110,000 clones, approximately 77% being singletons. The chain has TRBV5-1 and TRBJ1-2; D is perhaps TRBD1 (5 bases). The TCR comes from a man aged 45-65 years in good health and CMV-seropositive. Sequences were obtained from PBMCs. CDR3 residues: CASSLQAPNYGYTF. CDR3 DNA: TGCGCCAGCAGCTTACAGGCCCCGAACTATGGCTACACCTTC.